This record covers a single T cell receptor beta chain. Losses at the gene ends were 2 bases for V and 8 bases for J; bases not matched to a gene: 14. Germline V lookup: CDR1 MGHDK, CDR2 SYGVNS. The CDR3 contains 16 residues. The sample originates from a study of T-cell reconstitution after alpha-beta-depleted transplantation in children. The TCRbeta library incorporated unique molecular identifiers. TCRdb redid the calling of the PCR reads with MiXCR, one entry per CDR3 protein. Found here are about 410,000 distinct CDR3 sequences, over 20% of them singletons; the top ten hold 3.8%. The sequencing used PBMCs from the stem cell graft donor, collected from the stem cell graft. The chain links TRBV25-1 to TRBJ2-7, with 8 nucleotides matching TRBD2. This receptor was taken from a human donor who donated a stem cell graft to a child with acute myeloid leukemia. The CDR3 DNA sequence: TGTGCCAGCAGTGAAGGGCAAGCGGGACTAGGTACGAAGCAGTACTTC. Protein product: CASSEGQAGLGTKQYF.